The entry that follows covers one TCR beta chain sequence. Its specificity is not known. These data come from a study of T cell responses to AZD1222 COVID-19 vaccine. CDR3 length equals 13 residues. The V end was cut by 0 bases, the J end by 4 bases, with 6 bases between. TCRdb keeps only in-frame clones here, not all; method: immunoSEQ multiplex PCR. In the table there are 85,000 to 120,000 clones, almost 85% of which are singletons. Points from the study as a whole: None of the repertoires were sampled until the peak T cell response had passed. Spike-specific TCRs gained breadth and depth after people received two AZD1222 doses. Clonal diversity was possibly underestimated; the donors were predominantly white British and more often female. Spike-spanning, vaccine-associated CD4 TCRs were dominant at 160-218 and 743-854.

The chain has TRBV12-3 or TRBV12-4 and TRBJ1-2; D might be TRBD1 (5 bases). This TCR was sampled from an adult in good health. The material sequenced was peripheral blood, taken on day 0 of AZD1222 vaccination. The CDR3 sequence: CASSLADIYGYTF. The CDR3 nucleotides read TGTGCCAGCAGTTTAGCGGACATCTATGGCTACACCTTC.